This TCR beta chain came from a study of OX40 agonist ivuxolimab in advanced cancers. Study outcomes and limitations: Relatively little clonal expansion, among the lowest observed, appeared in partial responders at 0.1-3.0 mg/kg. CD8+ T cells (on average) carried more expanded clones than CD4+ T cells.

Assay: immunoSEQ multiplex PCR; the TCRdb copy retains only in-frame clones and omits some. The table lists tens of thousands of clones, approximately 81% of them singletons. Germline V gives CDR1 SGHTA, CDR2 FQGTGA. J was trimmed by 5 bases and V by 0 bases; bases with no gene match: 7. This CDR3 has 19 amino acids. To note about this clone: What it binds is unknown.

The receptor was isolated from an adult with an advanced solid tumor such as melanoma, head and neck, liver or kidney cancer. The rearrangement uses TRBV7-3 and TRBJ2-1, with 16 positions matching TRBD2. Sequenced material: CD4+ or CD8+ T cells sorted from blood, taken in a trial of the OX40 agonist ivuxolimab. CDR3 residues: CASSLTLGLAGGVNNEQFF. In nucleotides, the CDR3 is TGTGCCAGCAGCTTAACTCTGGGACTAGCGGGAGGGGTAAACAATGAGCAGTTCTTC.